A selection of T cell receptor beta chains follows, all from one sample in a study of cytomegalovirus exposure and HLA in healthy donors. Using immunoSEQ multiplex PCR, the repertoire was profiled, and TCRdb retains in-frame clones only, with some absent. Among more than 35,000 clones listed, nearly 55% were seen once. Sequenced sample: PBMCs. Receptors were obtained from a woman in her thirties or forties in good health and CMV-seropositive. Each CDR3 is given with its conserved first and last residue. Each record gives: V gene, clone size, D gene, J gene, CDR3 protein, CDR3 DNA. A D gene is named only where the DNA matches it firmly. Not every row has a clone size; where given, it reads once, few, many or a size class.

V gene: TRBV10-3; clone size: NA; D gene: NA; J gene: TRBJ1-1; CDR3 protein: CAISELAVNTEAFF; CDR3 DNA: TGTGCCATCAGTGAATTGGCAGTGAACACTGAAGCTTTCTTT
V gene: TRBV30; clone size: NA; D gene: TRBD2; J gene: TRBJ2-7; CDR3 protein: CAWSVGSGGYEQYF; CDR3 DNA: TGTGCCTGGAGTGTAGGTAGCGGGGGTTACGAGCAGTACTTC
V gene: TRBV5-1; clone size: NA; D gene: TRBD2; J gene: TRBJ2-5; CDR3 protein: CASSFSGGALETQYF; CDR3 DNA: TGCGCCAGCAGCTTTTCCGGGGGGGCCCTAGAGACCCAGTACTTC
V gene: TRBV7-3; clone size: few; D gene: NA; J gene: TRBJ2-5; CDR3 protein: CASSPRGRGEQETQYF; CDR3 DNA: TGTGCCAGCAGCCCTAGGGGGCGGGGGGAGCAAGAGACCCAGTACTTC
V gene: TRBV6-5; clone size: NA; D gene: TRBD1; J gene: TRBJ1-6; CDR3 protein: CASSIGQGNSPLHF; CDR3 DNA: TGTGCCAGCAGTATCGGACAGGGGAATTCACCCCTCCACTTT
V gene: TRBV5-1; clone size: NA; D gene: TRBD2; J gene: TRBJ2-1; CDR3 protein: CASSLGTSGLYNEQFF; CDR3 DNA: TGCGCCAGCAGCTTGGGGACTAGCGGACTCTACAATGAGCAGTTCTTC
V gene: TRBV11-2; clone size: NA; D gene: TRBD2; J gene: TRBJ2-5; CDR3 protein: CASSLEASGGETQYF; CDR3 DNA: TGTGCCAGCAGCTTAGAGGCTAGCGGGGGAGAGACCCAGTACTTC
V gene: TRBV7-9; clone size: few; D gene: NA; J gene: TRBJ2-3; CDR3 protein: CASSVLVGDTQYF; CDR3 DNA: TGTGCCAGCAGTGTGCTAGTTGGAGATACGCAGTATTTT
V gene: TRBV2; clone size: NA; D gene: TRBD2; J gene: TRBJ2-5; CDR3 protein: CASSRSGGAETQYF; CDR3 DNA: TGTGCCAGCAGTCGAAGCGGGGGGGCAGAGACCCAGTACTTC
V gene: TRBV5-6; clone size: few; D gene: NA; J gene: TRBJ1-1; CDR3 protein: CASSQVQNTEAFF; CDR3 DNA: TGTGCCAGCAGCCAAGTACAGAACACTGAAGCTTTCTTT
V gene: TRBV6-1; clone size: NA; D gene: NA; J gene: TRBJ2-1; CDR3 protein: CASSEGEYNEQFF; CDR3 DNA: TGTGCCAGCAGTGAAGGGGAGTACAATGAGCAGTTCTTC
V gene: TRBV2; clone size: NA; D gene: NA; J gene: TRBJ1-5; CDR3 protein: CASSLNQPQHF; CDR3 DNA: TGTGCCAGCAGTCTCAATCAGCCCCAGCATTTT
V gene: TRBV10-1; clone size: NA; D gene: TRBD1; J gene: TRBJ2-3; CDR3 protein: CASSEGTGGNTDTQYF; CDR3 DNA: TGCGCCAGCAGTGAGGGGACAGGGGGGAACACAGATACGCAGTATTTT
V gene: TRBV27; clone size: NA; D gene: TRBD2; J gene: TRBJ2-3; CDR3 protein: CASTTAGVDTQYF; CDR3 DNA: TGTGCCAGCACCACAGCGGGGGTAGATACGCAGTATTTT
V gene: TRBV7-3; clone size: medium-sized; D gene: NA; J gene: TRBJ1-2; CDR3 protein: CASSLDTDYGYTF; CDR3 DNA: TGTGCCAGCAGCCTGGACACGGACTATGGCTACACCTTC
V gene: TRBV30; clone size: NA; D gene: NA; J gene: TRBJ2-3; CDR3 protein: CAWSTLPHLGGAADTQYF; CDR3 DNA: TGTGCCTGGAGTACCCTACCTCACCTGGGGGGGGCTGCAGATACGCAGTATTTT
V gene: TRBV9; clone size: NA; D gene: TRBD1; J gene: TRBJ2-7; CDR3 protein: CASSVGTGPYEQYF; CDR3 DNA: TGTGCCAGCAGCGTAGGGACAGGGCCCTACGAGCAGTACTTC
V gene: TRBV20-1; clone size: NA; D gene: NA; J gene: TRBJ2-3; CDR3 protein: CSVRVGDTQYF; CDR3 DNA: TGCAGTGTCAGGGTCGGAGATACGCAGTATTTT
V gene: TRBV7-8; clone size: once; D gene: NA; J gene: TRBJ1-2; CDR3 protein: CASSLARSDYNYGYTF; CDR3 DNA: TGTGCCAGCAGCTTAGCGCGATCTGACTATAACTATGGCTACACCTTC
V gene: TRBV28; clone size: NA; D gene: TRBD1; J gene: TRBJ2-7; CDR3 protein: CASSPQGGRILYEQYF; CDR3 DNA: TGTGCCAGCAGTCCACAGGGGGGCAGGATACTATACGAGCAGTACTTC
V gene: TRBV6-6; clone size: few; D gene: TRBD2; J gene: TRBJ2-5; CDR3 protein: CASSYFSSGGETQYF; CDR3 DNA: TGTGCCAGCAGTTACTTTTCCAGCGGGGGGGAGACCCAGTACTTC
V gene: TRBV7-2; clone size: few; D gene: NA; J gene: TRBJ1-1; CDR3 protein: CASSLATLGTNRAFF; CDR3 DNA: TGTGCCAGCAGCTTAGCGACTTTGGGGACAAACCGGGCTTTCTTT
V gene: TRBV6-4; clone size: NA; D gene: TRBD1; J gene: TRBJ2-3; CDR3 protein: CASSDNTGQGSDTQYF; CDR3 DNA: TGTGCCAGCAGTGACAACACGGGACAGGGATCAGATACGCAGTATTTT
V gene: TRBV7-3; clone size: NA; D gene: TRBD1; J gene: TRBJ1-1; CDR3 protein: CASSPRTGIRRDTEAFF; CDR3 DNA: TGTGCCAGCAGCCCACGGACAGGTATTCGAAGGGACACTGAAGCTTTCTTT
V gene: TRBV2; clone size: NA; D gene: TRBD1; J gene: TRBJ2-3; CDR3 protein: CASRDGTGSDTQYF; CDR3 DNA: TGTGCCAGCAGAGATGGGACAGGATCCGATACGCAGTATTTT
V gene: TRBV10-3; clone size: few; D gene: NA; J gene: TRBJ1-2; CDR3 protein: CAISLDSNYGYTF; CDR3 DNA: TGTGCCATCAGTCTGGATAGCAACTATGGCTACACCTTC
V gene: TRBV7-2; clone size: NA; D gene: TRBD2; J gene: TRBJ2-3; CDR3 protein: CASSRNQYLTSSSTDTQYF; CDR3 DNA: TGTGCCAGCAGCCGTAACCAGTACCTGACTAGCTCGAGCACAGATACGCAGTATTTT
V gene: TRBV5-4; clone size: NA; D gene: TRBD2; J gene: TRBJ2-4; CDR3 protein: CASSSGGGGRAKNIQYF; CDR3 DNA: TGTGCCAGCAGCTCCGGCGGGGGGGGGCGAGCCAAAAACATTCAGTACTTC
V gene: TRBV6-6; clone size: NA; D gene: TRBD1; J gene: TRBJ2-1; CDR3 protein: CASSPGQGGVF; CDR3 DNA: TGTGCCAGCAGTCCGGGACAGGGAGGGGTCTTC
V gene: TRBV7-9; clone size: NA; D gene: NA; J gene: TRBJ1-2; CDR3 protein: CASSPPNRAGVGGYTF; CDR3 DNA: TGTGCCAGCAGCCCCCCCAACCGGGCAGGGGTAGGGGGCTACACCTTC
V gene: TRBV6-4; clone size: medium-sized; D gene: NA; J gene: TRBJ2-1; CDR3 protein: CASSDSQGSYNEQFF; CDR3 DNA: TGTGCCAGCAGTGACAGCCAGGGCTCCTACAATGAGCAGTTCTTC
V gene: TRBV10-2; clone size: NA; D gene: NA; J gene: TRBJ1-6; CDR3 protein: CASSDSNDSPLHF; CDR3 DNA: TGCGCCAGCAGTGACAGTAACGATTCACCCCTCCACTTT
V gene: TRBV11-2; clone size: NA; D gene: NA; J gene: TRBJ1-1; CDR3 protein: CASSEWRAEAFF; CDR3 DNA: TGTGCCAGCAGCGAGTGGAGGGCTGAAGCTTTCTTT
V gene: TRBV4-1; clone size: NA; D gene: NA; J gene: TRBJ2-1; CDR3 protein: CASSQDWGGANEQFF; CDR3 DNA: TGCGCCAGCAGCCAAGATTGGGGGGGGGCGAATGAGCAGTTCTTC
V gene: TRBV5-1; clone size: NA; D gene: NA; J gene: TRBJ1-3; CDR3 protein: CASSFGASGNTIYF; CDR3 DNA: TGCGCCAGCAGCTTTGGAGCCTCTGGAAACACCATATATTTT
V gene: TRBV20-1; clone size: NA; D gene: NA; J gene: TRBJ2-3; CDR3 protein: CSLRTQGTQYF; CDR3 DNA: TGCAGCCTAAGGACTCAGGGGACGCAGTATTTT
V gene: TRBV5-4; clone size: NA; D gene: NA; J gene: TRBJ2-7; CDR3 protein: CASSLVTGYEQYF; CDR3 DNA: TGTGCCAGCAGCTTGGTAACAGGGTACGAGCAGTACTTC
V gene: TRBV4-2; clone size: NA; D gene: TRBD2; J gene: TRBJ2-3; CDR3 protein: CASSQNSGGADTQYF; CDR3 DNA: TGTGCCAGCAGCCAAAATAGCGGGGGGGCAGATACGCAGTATTTT
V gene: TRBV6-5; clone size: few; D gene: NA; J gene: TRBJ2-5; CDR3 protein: CASCSQLRWETQYF; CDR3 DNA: TGTGCCAGCTGCAGCCAACTGCGGTGGGAGACCCAGTACTTC
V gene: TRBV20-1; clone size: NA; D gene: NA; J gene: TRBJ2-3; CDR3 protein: CSADSGDTQYF; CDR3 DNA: TGCAGTGCAGATAGCGGAGATACGCAGTATTTT
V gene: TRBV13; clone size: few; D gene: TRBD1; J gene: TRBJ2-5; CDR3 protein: CASRTRTGETQYF; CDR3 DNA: TGTGCCAGCAGGACCCGGACAGGGGAGACCCAGTACTTC
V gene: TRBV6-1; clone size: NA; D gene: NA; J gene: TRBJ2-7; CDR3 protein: CASSEAGTYEQYF; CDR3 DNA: TGTGCCAGCAGTGAAGCCGGGACCTACGAGCAGTACTTC
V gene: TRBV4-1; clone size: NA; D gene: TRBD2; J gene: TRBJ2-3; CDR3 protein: CASSRGGLAGVADTQYF; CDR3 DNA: TGCGCCAGCAGCCGGGGAGGACTAGCGGGGGTTGCAGATACGCAGTATTTT
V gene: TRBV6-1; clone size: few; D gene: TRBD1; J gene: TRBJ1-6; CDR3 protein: CASSERLSGTALSPLHF; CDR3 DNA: TGTGCCAGCAGTGAACGTCTCTCCGGGACAGCATTATCACCCCTCCACTTT
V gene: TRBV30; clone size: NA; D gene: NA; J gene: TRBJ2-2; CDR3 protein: CAWSVISTGELFF; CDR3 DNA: TGTGCCTGGAGTGTAATCTCCACCGGGGAGCTGTTTTTT
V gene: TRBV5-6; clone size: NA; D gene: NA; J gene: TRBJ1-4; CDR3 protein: CASSLRGINEKLFF; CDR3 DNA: TGTGCCAGCAGCCTACGGGGGATTAATGAAAAACTGTTTTTT
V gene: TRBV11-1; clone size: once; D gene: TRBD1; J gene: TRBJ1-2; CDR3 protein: CASSYQGADGYTF; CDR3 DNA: TGTGCCAGCAGCTACCAGGGGGCAGATGGCTACACCTTC
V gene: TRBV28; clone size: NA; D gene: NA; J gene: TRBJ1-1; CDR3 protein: CASSLLGGSTEAFF; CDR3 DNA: TGTGCCAGCAGTTTGTTGGGAGGGAGCACTGAAGCTTTCTTT
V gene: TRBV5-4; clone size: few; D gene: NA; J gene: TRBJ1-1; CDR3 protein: CASSLATLNTEAFF; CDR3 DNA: TGTGCCAGCAGCTTGGCGACACTGAACACTGAAGCTTTCTTT
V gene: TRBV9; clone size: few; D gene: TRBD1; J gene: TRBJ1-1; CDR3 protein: CASSPGTVTEAFF; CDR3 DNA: TGTGCCAGCAGCCCCGGGACAGTCACTGAAGCTTTCTTT
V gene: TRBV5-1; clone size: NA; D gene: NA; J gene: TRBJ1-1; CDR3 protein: CASSWYGELNTEAFF; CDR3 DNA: TGCGCCAGCAGCTGGTATGGGGAGCTGAACACTGAAGCTTTCTTT
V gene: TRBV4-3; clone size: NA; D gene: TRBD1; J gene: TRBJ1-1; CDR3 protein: CASSQAWDRGTEAFF; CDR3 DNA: TGCGCCAGCAGCCAAGCCTGGGACAGGGGAACTGAAGCTTTCTTT
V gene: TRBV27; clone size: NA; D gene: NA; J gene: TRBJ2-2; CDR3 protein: CASSVTTMGTGELFF; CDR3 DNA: TGTGCCAGCAGTGTAACGACTATGGGCACCGGGGAGCTGTTTTTT
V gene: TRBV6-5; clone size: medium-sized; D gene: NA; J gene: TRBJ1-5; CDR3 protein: CASSYTLVGPQHF; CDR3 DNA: TGTGCCAGCAGTTACACCCTGGTCGGGCCCCAGCATTTT
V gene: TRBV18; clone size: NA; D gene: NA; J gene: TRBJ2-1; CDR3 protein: CASSPYGGAYNEQFF; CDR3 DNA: TGTGCCAGCTCACCCTACGGGGGAGCCTACAATGAGCAGTTCTTC